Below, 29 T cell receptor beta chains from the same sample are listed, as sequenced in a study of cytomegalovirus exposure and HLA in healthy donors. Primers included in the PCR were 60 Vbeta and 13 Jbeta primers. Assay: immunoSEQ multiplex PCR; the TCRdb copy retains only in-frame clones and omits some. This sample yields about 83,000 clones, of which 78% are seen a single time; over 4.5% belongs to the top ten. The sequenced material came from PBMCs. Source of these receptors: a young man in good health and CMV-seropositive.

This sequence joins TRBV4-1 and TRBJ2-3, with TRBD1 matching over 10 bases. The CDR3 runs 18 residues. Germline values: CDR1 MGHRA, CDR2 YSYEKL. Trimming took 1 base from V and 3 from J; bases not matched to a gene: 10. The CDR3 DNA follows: TGCGCCAGCAGCCAAGCACACGCTCGGGGACAGGGGACAGATACGCAGTATTTT. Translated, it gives CASSQAHARGQGTDTQYF.

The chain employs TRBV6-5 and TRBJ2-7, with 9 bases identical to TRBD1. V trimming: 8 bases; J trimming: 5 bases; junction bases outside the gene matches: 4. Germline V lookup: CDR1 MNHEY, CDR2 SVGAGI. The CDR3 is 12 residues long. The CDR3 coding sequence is TGTGCCAGCCGGGACAGGGTCCACGAGCAGTACTTC. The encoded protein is CASRDRVHEQYF.

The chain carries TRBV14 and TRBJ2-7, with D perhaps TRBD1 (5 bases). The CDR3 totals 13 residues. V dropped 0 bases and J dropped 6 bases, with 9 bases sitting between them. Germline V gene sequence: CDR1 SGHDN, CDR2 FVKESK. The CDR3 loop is CASSQDRGTEQYF. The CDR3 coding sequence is TGTGCCAGCAGCCAAGATAGGGGCACCGAGCAGTACTTC.

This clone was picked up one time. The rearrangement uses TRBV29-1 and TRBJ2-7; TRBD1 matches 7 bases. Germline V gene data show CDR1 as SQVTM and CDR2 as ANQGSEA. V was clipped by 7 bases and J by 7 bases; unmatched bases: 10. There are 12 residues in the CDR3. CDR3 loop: CSATDRVSEQYF. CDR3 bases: TGCAGCGCCACAGACAGGGTCTCAGAGCAGTACTTC.

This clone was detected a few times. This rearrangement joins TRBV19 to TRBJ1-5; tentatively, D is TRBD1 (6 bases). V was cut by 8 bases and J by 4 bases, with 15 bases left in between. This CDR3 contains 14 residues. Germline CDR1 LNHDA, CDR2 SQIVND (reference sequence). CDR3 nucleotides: TGTGCCAGTCGACCCCGGGGGGCGAATCAGCCCCAGCATTTT. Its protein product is CASRPRGANQPQHF. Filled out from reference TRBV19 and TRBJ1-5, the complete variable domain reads DGGITQSPKYLFRKEGQNVTLSCEQNLNHDAMYWYRQDPGQGLRLIYYSQIVNDFQKGDIAEGYSVSREKKESFPLTVTSAQKNPTAFYLCASRPRGANQPQHFGDGTRLSIL.

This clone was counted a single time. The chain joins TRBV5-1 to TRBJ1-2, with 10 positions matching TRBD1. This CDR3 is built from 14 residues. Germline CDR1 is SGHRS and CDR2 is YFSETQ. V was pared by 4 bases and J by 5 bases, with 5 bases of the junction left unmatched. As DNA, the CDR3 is TGCGCCAGCAGCGACGGACAGGGGGGGTATGGCTACACCTTC. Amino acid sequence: CASSDGQGGYGYTF.

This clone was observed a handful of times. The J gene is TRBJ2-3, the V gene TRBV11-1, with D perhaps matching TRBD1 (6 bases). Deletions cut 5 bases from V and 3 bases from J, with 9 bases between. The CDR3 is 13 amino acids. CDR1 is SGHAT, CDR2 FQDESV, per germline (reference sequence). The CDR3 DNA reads TGTGCCAGCAGCGTCAGGGGAACAGATACGCAGTATTTT. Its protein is CASSVRGTDTQYF. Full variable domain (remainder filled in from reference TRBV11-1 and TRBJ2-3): EAEVAQSPRYKITEKSQAVAFWCDPISGHATLYWYRQILGQGPELLVQFQDESVVDDSQLPKDRFSAERLKGVDSTLKIQPAELGDSAMYLCASSVRGTDTQYFGPGTRLTVL.

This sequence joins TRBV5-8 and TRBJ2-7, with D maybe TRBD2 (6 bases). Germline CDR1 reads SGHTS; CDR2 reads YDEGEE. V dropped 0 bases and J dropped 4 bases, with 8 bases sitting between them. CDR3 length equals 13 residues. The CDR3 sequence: CASSLDGGYEQYF. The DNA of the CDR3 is TGTGCCAGCAGCTTGGACGGAGGGTACGAGCAGTACTTC.

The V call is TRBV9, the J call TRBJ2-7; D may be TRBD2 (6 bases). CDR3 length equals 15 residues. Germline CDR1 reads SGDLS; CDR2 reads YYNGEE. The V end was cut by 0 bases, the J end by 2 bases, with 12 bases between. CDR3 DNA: TGTGCCAGCAGCGTAGCCAGCGGGTATACCTACGAGCAGTACTTC. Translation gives CASSVASGYTYEQYF.

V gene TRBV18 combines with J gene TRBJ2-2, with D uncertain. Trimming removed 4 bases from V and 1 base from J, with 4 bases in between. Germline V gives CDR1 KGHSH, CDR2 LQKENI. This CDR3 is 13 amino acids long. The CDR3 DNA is TGTGCCAGCTCACTTCTGAACACCGGGGAGCTGTTTTTT. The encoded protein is CASSLLNTGELFF.

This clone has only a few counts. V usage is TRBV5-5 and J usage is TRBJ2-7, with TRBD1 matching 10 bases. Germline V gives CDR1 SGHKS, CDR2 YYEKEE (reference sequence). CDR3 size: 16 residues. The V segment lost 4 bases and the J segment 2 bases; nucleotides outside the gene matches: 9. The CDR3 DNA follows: TGTGCCAGCAGCAGATTACCGGGACAGGGGCCCTACGAGCAGTACTTC. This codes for CASSRLPGQGPYEQYF.

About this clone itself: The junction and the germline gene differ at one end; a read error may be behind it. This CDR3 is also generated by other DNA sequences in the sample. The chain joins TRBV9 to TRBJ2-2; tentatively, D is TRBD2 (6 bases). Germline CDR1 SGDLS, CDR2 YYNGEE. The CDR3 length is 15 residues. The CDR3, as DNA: TGTGCCAGCAGCGTCGGGGGAGCGAATACCGGGGAGCTGTTTTTT. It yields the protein CASSVGGANTGELFF.

CDR3 in amino acids: CASRSNRAYGYTF. The CDR3 nucleotides are TGTGCCAGTAGAAGCAACAGGGCCTATGGCTACACCTTC. This chain joins TRBV19 and TRBJ1-2; D is possibly TRBD1 (6 bases). The CDR3 runs to 13 residues. Looked up from germline, CDR1 is LNHDA and CDR2 is SQIVND (reference sequence). Trimming cost V 6 bases and J 4 bases, with 12 bases left between them.

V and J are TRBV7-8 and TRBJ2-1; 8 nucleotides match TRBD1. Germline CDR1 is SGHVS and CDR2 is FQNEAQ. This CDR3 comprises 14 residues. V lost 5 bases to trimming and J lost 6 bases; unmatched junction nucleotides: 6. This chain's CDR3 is CASSLTGGSNEQFF. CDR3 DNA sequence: TGTGCCAGCAGCCTAACAGGGGGAAGCAATGAGCAGTTCTTC.

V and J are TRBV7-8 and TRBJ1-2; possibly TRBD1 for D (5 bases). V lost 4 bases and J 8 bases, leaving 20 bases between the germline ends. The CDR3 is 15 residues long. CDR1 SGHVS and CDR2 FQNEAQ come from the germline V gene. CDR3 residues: CASSSQLQVLGGYTF. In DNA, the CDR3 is TGTGCCAGCAGCTCCCAGCTACAGGTCTTGGGCGGCTACACCTTC.

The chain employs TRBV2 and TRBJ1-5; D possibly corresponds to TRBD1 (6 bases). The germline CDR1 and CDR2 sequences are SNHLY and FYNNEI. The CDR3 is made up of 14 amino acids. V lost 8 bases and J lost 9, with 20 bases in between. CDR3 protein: CASYAGGAAMPQHF. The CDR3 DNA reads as TGTGCCAGCTATGCCGGGGGGGCGGCCATGCCCCAGCATTTT.

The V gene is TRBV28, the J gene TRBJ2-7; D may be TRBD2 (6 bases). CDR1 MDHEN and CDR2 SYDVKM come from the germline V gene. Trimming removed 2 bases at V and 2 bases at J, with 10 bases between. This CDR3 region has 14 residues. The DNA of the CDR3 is TGTGCCAGCAGTTTACCGGGACTCCCCTACGAGCAGTACTTC. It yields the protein CASSLPGLPYEQYF.

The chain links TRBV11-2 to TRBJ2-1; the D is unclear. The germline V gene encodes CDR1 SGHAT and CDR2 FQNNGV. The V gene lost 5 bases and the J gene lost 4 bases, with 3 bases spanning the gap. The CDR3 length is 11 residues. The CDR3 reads CASSVYNEQFF. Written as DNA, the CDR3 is TGTGCCAGCAGCGTATACAATGAGCAGTTCTTC.

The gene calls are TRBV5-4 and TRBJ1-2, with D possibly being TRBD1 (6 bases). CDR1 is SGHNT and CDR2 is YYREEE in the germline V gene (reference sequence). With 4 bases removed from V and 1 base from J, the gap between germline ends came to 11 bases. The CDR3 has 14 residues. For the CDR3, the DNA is TGTGCCAGCAGCCGGACAGAGAATAACTATGGCTACACCTTC. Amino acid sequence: CASSRTENNYGYTF.

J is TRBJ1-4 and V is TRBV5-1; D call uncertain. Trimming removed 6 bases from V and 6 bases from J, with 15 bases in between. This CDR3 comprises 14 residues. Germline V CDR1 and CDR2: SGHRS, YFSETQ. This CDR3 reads CASKESGSHEKLFF. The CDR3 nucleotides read TGCGCCAGCAAGGAGTCGGGGAGCCATGAAAAACTGTTTTTT.

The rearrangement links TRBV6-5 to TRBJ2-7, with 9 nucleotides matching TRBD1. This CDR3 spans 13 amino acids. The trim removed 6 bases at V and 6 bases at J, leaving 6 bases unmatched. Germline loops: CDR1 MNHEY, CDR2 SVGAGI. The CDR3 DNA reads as TGTGCCAGCAGCCGGGACAGGGTAAGCGAGCAGTACTTC. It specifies CASSRDRVSEQYF.

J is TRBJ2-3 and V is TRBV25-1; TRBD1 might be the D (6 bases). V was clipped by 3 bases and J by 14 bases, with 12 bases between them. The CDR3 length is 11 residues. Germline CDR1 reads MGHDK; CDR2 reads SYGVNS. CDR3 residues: CASSEDSRRYF. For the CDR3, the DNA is TGTGCCAGCAGTGAGGACAGCCGGAGGTATTTT.

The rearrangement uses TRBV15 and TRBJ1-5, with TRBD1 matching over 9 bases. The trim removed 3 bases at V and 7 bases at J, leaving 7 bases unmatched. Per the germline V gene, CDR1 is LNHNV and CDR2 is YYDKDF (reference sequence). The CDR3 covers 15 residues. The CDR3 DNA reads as TGTGCCACCAGCAGTTTAACAGGGGGCTGGCAGCCCCAGCATTTT. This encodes CATSSLTGGWQPQHF.

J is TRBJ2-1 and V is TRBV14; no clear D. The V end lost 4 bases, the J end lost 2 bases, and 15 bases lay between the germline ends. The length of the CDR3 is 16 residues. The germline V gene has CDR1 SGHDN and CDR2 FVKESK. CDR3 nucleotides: TGTGCCAGCAGCCGTGTTAGTCCCCCCCCCTACAATGAGCAGTTCTTC. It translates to CASSRVSPPPYNEQFF.

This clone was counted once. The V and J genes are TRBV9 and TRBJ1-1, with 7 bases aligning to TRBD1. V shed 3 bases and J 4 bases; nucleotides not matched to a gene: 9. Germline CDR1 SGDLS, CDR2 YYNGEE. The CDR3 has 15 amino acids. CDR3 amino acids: CASSGSTGSGTEAFF. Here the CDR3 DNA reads TGTGCCAGCAGCGGGTCGACAGGGTCCGGCACTGAAGCTTTCTTT.

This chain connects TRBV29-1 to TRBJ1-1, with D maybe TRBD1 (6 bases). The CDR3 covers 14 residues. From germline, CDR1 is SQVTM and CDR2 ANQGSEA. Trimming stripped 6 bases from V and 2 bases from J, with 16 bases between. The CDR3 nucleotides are TGCAGCGTCCTTTCCGGGACACCAAACACTGAAGCTTTCTTT. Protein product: CSVLSGTPNTEAFF.

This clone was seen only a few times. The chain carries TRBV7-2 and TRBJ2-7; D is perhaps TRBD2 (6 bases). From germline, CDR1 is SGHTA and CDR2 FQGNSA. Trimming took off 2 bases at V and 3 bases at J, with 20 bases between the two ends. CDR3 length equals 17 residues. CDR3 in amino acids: CASSLRLASRAGYEQYF. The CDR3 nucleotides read TGTGCCAGCAGCTTACGCCTAGCGTCTCGGGCGGGCTACGAGCAGTACTTC.

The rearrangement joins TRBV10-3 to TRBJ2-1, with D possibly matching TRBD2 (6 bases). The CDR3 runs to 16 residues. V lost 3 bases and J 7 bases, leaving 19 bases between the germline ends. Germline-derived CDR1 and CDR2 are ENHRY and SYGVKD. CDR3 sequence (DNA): TGTGCCATCAGTGACCCCCTAGCGAGGGGTCATAATGAGCAGTTCTTC. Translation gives CAISDPLARGHNEQFF.

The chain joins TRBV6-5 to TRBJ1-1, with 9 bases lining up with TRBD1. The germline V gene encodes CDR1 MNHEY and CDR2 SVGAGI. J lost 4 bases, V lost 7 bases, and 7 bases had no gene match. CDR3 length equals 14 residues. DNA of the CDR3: TGTGCCAGCACCCGGACAGGGGTGAGCACTGAAGCTTTCTTT. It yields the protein CASTRTGVSTEAFF.